The source of this T cell receptor (beta chain) is a study of human T cells and chemical hapten exposure. The wider study: The patients, most of them female, presented with alopecia areata, totalis or universalis. Slight differences in pooled library volume were the main source of varying TCR yields across samples.

TCRdb independently ran MiXCR on the RACE reads; one entry per CDR3 protein. The data hold tens of thousands of distinct CDR3 sequences, with 10% to 13% observed a single time. Germline V gene lookup returns CDR1 SQVTM and CDR2 ANQGSEA. V was clipped by 6 bases and J by 9 bases; unmatched bases: 14. The CDR3 runs 14 residues. Indicated time point: patch test 1, 2 weeks after DPC sensitization. The treatment denotes: therapeutic diphenylcyclopropenone sensitization with weekly scalp DPC. V gene TRBV29-1 combines with J gene TRBJ2-1, with TRBD2 matching 7 bases. Specimen: whole blood, collected in connection with sensitization to the hapten diphenylcyclopropenone (DPC). The sequence came from a man aged 35 to 55 with alopecia areata. Some clones in this sample may be carry-over from other donors' samples. The DNA for the CDR3 is TGCAGCGTGACGACTAGCCCGGGTGACGGTGAGCAGTTCTTC. Its protein product is CSVTTSPGDGEQFF.